The rows below give T cell receptor beta chains drawn from one sample of a study of blood T cells in healthy people across ages. From the 5' RACE reads, TCRdb called clonotypes with MiXCR, one entry per CDR3 protein. The data contain about 570,000 distinct CDR3 sequences, about 27% of them singletons. The same specimen was also included in a second study, on T cells of mothers and their children.

The sample taken for sequencing was blood. The receptors were sampled from a boy aged 2 to 10 in good health. Both conserved end residues are part of each CDR3. The order of the fields is clone size, V gene, D gene, J gene, CDR3 DNA, CDR3 protein. The D gene is left open where the match is weak. Size tells how often a clone was seen (once, few, many) or the class of an expanded clone, and some rows leave it out.

>few|TRBV5-4|.|TRBJ1-2
TGTGCCAGCAGCCAACCTCCAACGGCTGGAGGAGGCTACACCTTC
CASSQPPTAGGGYTF
>.|TRBV20-1|.|TRBJ1-6
TGCAGTGCTTCTGGGGGGGATTCACCCCTCCACTTT
CSASGGDSPLHF
>few|TRBV4-3|TRBD1|TRBJ1-4
TGCGCCAGCAGCCAATTTTCCGGGACAGGGGCGGAAAAACTGTTTTTT
CASSQFSGTGAEKLFF
>.|TRBV18|.|TRBJ2-5
TGTGCCAGCTCACCACCGCAGGGAGGGGGCCAAGAGACCCAGTACTTC
CASSPPQGGGQETQYF
>.|TRBV20-1|TRBD1|TRBJ1-1
TGCAGTGCTAGTAGACAGGGATCGACTGAAGCTTTCTTT
CSASRQGSTEAFF
>few|TRBV7-2|TRBD2|TRBJ2-7
TGTGCCAGCAGCAACAGAAGAGCGGGGGGGCACGAGCAGTACTTC
CASSNRRAGGHEQYF
>.|TRBV9|TRBD2|TRBJ2-7
TGTGCCAGCAGCGGAGGGACTAGCGGGTACTACGAGCAGTACTTC
CASSGGTSGYYEQYF
>few|TRBV5-1|TRBD2|TRBJ2-5
TGCGCCAGCAGCGAGGGACTAGCGGGCCAAGAGACCCAGTACTTC
CASSEGLAGQETQYF
>.|TRBV20-1|TRBD2|TRBJ2-3
TGCAGTGCGAGCTCTACTAGCGGGGGAGTAGATACGCAGTATTTT
CSASSTSGGVDTQYF
>.|TRBV30|.|TRBJ1-1
TGTACCTGGAATAGGCTGAACACTGAAGCTTTCTTT
CTWNRLNTEAFF
>few|TRBV12-3/TRBV12-4|.|TRBJ2-5
TGTGCCAGCAGCGCTATCCGAGAGACCCAGTACTTC
CASSAIRETQYF
>.|TRBV5-6|.|TRBJ1-1
TGTGCCAGTAGCTTAGGGTTTGGGGACACTGAAGCTTTCTTT
CASSLGFGDTEAFF
>.|TRBV12-3/TRBV12-4|.|TRBJ2-1
TGTGCCAGCAGTCCCCGTCTCGCTTCCCTCTCCAATGAGCAGTTCTTC
CASSPRLASLSNEQFF
>few|TRBV7-8|TRBD2|TRBJ2-2
TGTGCCAGCAGCTTACCCCTTTGGGGGAGGGGCTTTACGAACACCGGGGAGCTGTTTTTT
CASSLPLWGRGFTNTGELFF
>.|TRBV10-3|TRBD1|TRBJ2-1
TGTGCCATCAGTGGCCCTGGACAGGAGATCTACAATGAGCAGTTCTTC
CAISGPGQEIYNEQFF
>.|TRBV2|TRBD1|TRBJ2-7
TGTGCCAGCATGGGACAGGGCTACGAGCAGTACTTC
CASMGQGYEQYF